This is a list of T cell receptor beta chains from one sample in a study of blood T cells in healthy people across ages. MiXCR was run by TCRdb on the 5' RACE reads, yielding one entry per CDR3 protein. The table includes 750,000 to 850,000 distinct CDR3 sequences, 25% detected once. These data also featured in a second study, about T cells of mothers and their children.

Sample: blood. These receptors were collected from a boy under 18 in good health. CDR3s include the opening cysteine and the closing phenylalanine or tryptophan. D genes are given only for firm matches. Not all rows give a size; the values are once, few, many and, for expanded clones, a class.

D: NA; size: NA; J: TRBJ2-5; V: TRBV20-1; CDR3: CSARQGGVRETQYF; DNA: TGCAGTGCTAGACAGGGGGGAGTCAGAGAGACCCAGTACTTC
D: TRBD1; size: NA; J: TRBJ2-7; V: TRBV20-1; CDR3: CSAAGGAEQYF; DNA: TGCAGTGCTGCAGGGGGCGCCGAGCAGTACTTC
D: NA; size: NA; J: TRBJ2-7; V: TRBV29-1; CDR3: CSVANVGEDEQYF; DNA: TGCAGCGTTGCCAACGTCGGGGAAGACGAGCAGTACTTC
D: TRBD1; size: NA; J: TRBJ2-5; V: TRBV11-2; CDR3: CASSSGQVDQETQYF; DNA: TGTGCCAGCAGCTCGGGACAGGTGGATCAAGAGACCCAGTACTTC
D: NA; size: NA; J: TRBJ1-2; V: TRBV18; CDR3: CASSPPWVGQGVGYTF; DNA: TGTGCCAGCTCACCACCTTGGGTCGGTCAGGGCGTTGGCTACACCTTC
D: NA; size: once; J: TRBJ2-1; V: TRBV4-3; CDR3: CASSQDRSFYNEQFF; DNA: TGCGCCAGCAGCCAAGATCGGAGCTTTTACAATGAGCAGTTCTTC
D: TRBD2; size: NA; J: TRBJ2-7; V: TRBV5-1; CDR3: CASSTGLEDEQYF; DNA: TGCGCCAGCAGCACGGGACTAGAGGACGAGCAGTACTTC
D: NA; size: NA; J: TRBJ2-2; V: TRBV11-2; CDR3: CASSLRTPGLNTGELFF; DNA: TGTGCCAGCAGCCTAAGAACTCCGGGACTGAACACCGGGGAGCTGTTTTTT
D: NA; size: few; J: TRBJ2-1; V: TRBV5-8; CDR3: CASSIGAIQDEQFF; DNA: TGTGCCAGCAGCATAGGGGCTATACAGGATGAGCAGTTCTTC
D: TRBD1; size: few; J: TRBJ1-5; V: TRBV28; CDR3: CASRSDRALEPQHF; DNA: TGTGCCAGCAGATCGGACAGGGCACTTGAGCCCCAGCATTTT
D: NA; size: NA; J: TRBJ2-5; V: TRBV4-1; CDR3: CASSRLPGLQETQYF; DNA: TGCGCCAGCAGCCGCCTTCCAGGGCTCCAAGAGACCCAGTACTTC
D: TRBD1; size: NA; J: TRBJ2-1; V: TRBV28; CDR3: CASRSSDDREYNEQFF; DNA: TGTGCCAGCAGATCCTCTGATGACAGGGAGTACAATGAGCAGTTCTTC
D: NA; size: NA; J: TRBJ1-4; V: TRBV7-9; CDR3: CASSREVEKLFF; DNA: TGTGCCAGCAGCCGAGAAGTAGAAAAACTGTTTTTT
D: TRBD2; size: NA; J: TRBJ2-5; V: TRBV20-1; CDR3: CSAYSGSPETQYF; DNA: TGCAGTGCTTATAGCGGGAGTCCGGAGACCCAGTACTTC
D: NA; size: few; J: TRBJ1-4; V: TRBV6-5; CDR3: CASSYSKLQHPSKLFF; DNA: TGTGCCAGCAGTTACTCGAAACTGCAGCATCCCTCGAAACTGTTTTTT
D: TRBD1; size: NA; J: TRBJ1-6; V: TRBV12-3/TRBV12-4; CDR3: CASSFDRGNSPPHF; DNA: TGTGCCAGCAGTTTTGACAGGGGTAATTCACCCCCCCACTTT
D: TRBD1; size: NA; J: TRBJ2-5; V: TRBV4-1; CDR3: CASSHSPTGRQETQYF; DNA: TGCGCCAGCAGCCATTCACCGACAGGGCGACAAGAGACCCAGTACTTC
D: NA; size: few; J: TRBJ2-7; V: TRBV28; CDR3: CASYDRRYEQYF; DNA: TGTGCCAGCTATGACAGGCGCTACGAGCAGTACTTC
D: TRBD1; size: NA; J: TRBJ2-2; V: TRBV11-2; CDR3: CASSRRDRGRVWDGELFF; DNA: TGTGCCAGCAGCCGTCGGGACAGGGGGCGGGTGTGGGACGGGGAGCTGTTTTTT
D: TRBD1; size: few; J: TRBJ2-1; V: TRBV15; CDR3: CATSFRTGSSNEQFF; DNA: TGTGCCACCAGCTTCCGGACAGGGTCTAGTAATGAGCAGTTCTTC
D: NA; size: NA; J: TRBJ1-5; V: TRBV12-3/TRBV12-4; CDR3: CASSPPTLSNQPQHF; DNA: TGTGCCAGCAGCCCCCCGACTCTTAGCAATCAGCCCCAGCATTTT
D: TRBD2; size: NA; J: TRBJ2-7; V: TRBV5-5; CDR3: CASSLAPTSDSYEQYF; DNA: TGTGCCAGCAGCTTGGCCCCGACTAGCGACTCCTACGAGCAGTACTTC
D: NA; size: NA; J: TRBJ1-4; V: TRBV20-1; CDR3: CSARDSQGASRGYGEKLFF; DNA: TGCAGTGCTAGAGATAGTCAAGGTGCTTCAAGGGGGTACGGTGAAAAACTGTTTTTT
D: NA; size: NA; J: TRBJ2-7; V: TRBV12-3/TRBV12-4; CDR3: CASSKGFTYEQYF; DNA: TGTGCCAGCAGCAAGGGTTTTACCTACGAGCAGTACTTC
D: NA; size: few; J: TRBJ2-7; V: TRBV19; CDR3: CASSYGATYEQYF; DNA: TGTGCCAGTAGCTACGGGGCGACCTACGAGCAGTACTTC
D: NA; size: few; J: TRBJ2-7; V: TRBV27; CDR3: CASSWAGATYEQYF; DNA: TGTGCCAGCAGTTGGGCCGGGGCCACCTACGAGCAGTACTTC
D: TRBD2; size: few; J: TRBJ2-5; V: TRBV7-3; CDR3: CASSLGTSDRETQYF; DNA: TGTGCCAGCAGCTTAGGGACTAGCGACAGAGAGACCCAGTACTTC
D: NA; size: NA; J: TRBJ1-5; V: TRBV15; CDR3: CATSRRGSNQPQHF; DNA: TGTGCCACCAGCAGAAGGGGTAGCAATCAGCCCCAGCATTTT
D: NA; size: few; J: TRBJ2-7; V: TRBV6-2/TRBV6-3; CDR3: CASKDGGAPVSYEQYF; DNA: TGTGCCAGCAAGGATGGCGGGGCACCTGTCTCCTACGAGCAGTACTTC
D: NA; size: NA; J: TRBJ2-1; V: TRBV29-1; CDR3: CSVYDNYNEQFF; DNA: TGCAGCGTTTATGACAACTACAATGAGCAGTTCTTC
D: TRBD2; size: few; J: TRBJ2-3; V: TRBV20-1; CDR3: CSAVGLAGVDTQYF; DNA: TGCAGTGCCGTTGGACTAGCGGGGGTGGATACGCAGTATTTT
D: TRBD2; size: once; J: TRBJ2-2; V: TRBV7-9; CDR3: CASSFRSGGFTGELFF; DNA: TGTGCCAGCAGCTTTAGAAGCGGGGGGTTCACCGGGGAGCTGTTTTTT
D: TRBD2; size: once; J: TRBJ2-5; V: TRBV9; CDR3: CASSVVASGSETQYF; DNA: TGTGCCAGCAGCGTAGTGGCTAGCGGGAGTGAGACCCAGTACTTC
D: TRBD2; size: once; J: TRBJ2-5; V: TRBV10-3; CDR3: CAISELRGGQETQYF; DNA: TGTGCCATCAGTGAGTTGCGGGGGGGACAAGAGACCCAGTACTTC
D: NA; size: NA; J: TRBJ1-1; V: TRBV6-6; CDR3: CASIQTPRTEAFF; DNA: TGTGCCAGCATTCAAACACCGAGAACTGAAGCTTTCTTT
D: NA; size: NA; J: TRBJ2-5; V: TRBV7-9; CDR3: CASSWTAGPETQYF; DNA: TGTGCCAGCAGCTGGACGGCGGGGCCAGAGACCCAGTACTTC
D: TRBD2; size: NA; J: TRBJ2-7; V: TRBV24-1; CDR3: CATMGGDHEQYF; DNA: TGTGCCACTATGGGAGGGGACCACGAGCAGTACTTC
D: TRBD2; size: few; J: TRBJ2-7; V: TRBV29-1; CDR3: CSVEDWEGSSYEQYF; DNA: TGCAGCGTTGAAGATTGGGAGGGCAGCTCCTACGAGCAGTACTTC
D: NA; size: NA; J: TRBJ1-5; V: TRBV5-1; CDR3: CASSPRTSGYTDTQHF; DNA: TGCGCCAGCAGCCCCCGGACTAGCGGCTACACAGATACGCAGCATTTT
D: NA; size: few; J: TRBJ1-2; V: TRBV2; CDR3: CASSDQALNYGYTF; DNA: TGTGCCAGCAGTGATCAGGCATTAAACTATGGCTACACCTTC
D: NA; size: few; J: TRBJ2-3; V: TRBV20-1; CDR3: CSAMSRPRLSTDTQYF; DNA: TGCAGTGCTATGTCCAGGCCGCGACTTAGCACAGATACGCAGTATTTT
D: TRBD1; size: few; J: TRBJ2-7; V: TRBV20-1; CDR3: CSAPGQAEYEQYF; DNA: TGCAGTGCTCCAGGACAGGCGGAATACGAGCAGTACTTC
D: TRBD2; size: NA; J: TRBJ2-7; V: TRBV11-2; CDR3: CASSLAFGGGVEQYF; DNA: TGTGCCAGCAGCTTAGCTTTCGGGGGGGGAGTCGAGCAGTACTTC
D: NA; size: NA; J: TRBJ2-7; V: TRBV20-1; CDR3: CSAWGVANTYEQYF; DNA: TGCAGTGCTTGGGGGGTCGCTAATACCTACGAGCAGTACTTC
D: TRBD1; size: NA; J: TRBJ1-1; V: TRBV28; CDR3: CASSLSLRSRRGRTEAFF; DNA: TGTGCCAGCAGTTTATCTCTCCGGTCACGAAGGGGGCGAACTGAAGCTTTCTTT
D: TRBD2; size: NA; J: TRBJ2-1; V: TRBV29-1; CDR3: CSAGTSGALSLEQFF; DNA: TGCAGCGCCGGGACTAGCGGGGCCTTAAGTCTTGAGCAGTTCTTC
D: NA; size: few; J: TRBJ1-6; V: TRBV7-6; CDR3: CASSPGQIPRISSYNSPLHF; DNA: TGTGCCAGCAGCCCCGGACAGATTCCGCGAATCAGCTCCTATAATTCACCCCTCCACTTT